This TCR beta chain stems from a study of memory CD8 T cells in hepatitis C reinfection. Whole-study context: Chronic HCV followed reinfection in a couple of donors who cleared primary infection.

This clone was seen only a few times. CDR1 is LNHNV, CDR2 YYDKDF, per germline (reference sequence). There are 15 residues in the CDR3. The germline V and J ends were trimmed by 6 bases and 0 bases, with 11 bases remaining between them. The sample's time point: peak reinfection, 3 to 8 weeks after reinfection detection. Sorted cells were sequenced directly ex vivo without any in vitro expansion. Donors were people who inject drugs in the Montreal HEPCO cohort. The protocol was immunoSEQ multiplex PCR, while the TCRdb copy is restricted to in-frame clones and leaves out a portion. The table lists about 45,000 clones, around 87% of them singletons.

This receptor was obtained from a man aged 18 to 30 with hepatitis C virus infection. The sample was naive CD8+ T cells sorted from blood. The chain carries TRBV15 and TRBJ2-2; TRBD2 is a possible D gene (7 bases). The CDR3 bases are TGTGCCACCAGACGGGGGGCCGCGAACACCGGGGAGCTGTTTTTT. Its protein product is CATRRGAANTGELFF.